This T cell receptor (beta chain) was documented in a study of a mutant IDH1 vaccine in newly diagnosed glioma. Overall study context: Averaging around 40 years of age, treated patients were around 62% male and approximately 40% female. Whole-study findings and limits: Top peripheral T cell clonotype shifts appeared unrelated to pseudoprogression.

As to time point: baseline, week 1 (first vaccination visit). Treatment indicated: pre-vaccination baseline after standard-of-care therapy. In its sample, this clone was seen once. Its antigen remains unknown. The V and J ends lost 2 bases and 0 bases respectively, with 17 bases between them. The V gene's germline CDR1 is SGDLS and CDR2 YYNGEE. The CDR3 runs 17 residues. Sequencing was performed with immunoSEQ multiplex PCR; in TCRdb, only in-frame clones are kept and a portion is missing. The sample lists around 67,000 clones, over 70% occurring once. Sequenced here: peripheral blood mononuclear cells (PBMCs), sampled from a glioma patient treated with radiotherapy, temozolomide or both. The source is a woman aged 18-29 years with glioma. Some clones in this sample may be carry-over from other donors' samples. The genes are TRBV9 and TRBJ1-1, with D perhaps matching TRBD1 (6 bases). Here the CDR3 DNA reads TGTGCCAGCAGCGTCGATCCTTTAGGGGGGGTGAACACTGAAGCTTTCTTT. It is translated as CASSVDPLGGVNTEAFF.